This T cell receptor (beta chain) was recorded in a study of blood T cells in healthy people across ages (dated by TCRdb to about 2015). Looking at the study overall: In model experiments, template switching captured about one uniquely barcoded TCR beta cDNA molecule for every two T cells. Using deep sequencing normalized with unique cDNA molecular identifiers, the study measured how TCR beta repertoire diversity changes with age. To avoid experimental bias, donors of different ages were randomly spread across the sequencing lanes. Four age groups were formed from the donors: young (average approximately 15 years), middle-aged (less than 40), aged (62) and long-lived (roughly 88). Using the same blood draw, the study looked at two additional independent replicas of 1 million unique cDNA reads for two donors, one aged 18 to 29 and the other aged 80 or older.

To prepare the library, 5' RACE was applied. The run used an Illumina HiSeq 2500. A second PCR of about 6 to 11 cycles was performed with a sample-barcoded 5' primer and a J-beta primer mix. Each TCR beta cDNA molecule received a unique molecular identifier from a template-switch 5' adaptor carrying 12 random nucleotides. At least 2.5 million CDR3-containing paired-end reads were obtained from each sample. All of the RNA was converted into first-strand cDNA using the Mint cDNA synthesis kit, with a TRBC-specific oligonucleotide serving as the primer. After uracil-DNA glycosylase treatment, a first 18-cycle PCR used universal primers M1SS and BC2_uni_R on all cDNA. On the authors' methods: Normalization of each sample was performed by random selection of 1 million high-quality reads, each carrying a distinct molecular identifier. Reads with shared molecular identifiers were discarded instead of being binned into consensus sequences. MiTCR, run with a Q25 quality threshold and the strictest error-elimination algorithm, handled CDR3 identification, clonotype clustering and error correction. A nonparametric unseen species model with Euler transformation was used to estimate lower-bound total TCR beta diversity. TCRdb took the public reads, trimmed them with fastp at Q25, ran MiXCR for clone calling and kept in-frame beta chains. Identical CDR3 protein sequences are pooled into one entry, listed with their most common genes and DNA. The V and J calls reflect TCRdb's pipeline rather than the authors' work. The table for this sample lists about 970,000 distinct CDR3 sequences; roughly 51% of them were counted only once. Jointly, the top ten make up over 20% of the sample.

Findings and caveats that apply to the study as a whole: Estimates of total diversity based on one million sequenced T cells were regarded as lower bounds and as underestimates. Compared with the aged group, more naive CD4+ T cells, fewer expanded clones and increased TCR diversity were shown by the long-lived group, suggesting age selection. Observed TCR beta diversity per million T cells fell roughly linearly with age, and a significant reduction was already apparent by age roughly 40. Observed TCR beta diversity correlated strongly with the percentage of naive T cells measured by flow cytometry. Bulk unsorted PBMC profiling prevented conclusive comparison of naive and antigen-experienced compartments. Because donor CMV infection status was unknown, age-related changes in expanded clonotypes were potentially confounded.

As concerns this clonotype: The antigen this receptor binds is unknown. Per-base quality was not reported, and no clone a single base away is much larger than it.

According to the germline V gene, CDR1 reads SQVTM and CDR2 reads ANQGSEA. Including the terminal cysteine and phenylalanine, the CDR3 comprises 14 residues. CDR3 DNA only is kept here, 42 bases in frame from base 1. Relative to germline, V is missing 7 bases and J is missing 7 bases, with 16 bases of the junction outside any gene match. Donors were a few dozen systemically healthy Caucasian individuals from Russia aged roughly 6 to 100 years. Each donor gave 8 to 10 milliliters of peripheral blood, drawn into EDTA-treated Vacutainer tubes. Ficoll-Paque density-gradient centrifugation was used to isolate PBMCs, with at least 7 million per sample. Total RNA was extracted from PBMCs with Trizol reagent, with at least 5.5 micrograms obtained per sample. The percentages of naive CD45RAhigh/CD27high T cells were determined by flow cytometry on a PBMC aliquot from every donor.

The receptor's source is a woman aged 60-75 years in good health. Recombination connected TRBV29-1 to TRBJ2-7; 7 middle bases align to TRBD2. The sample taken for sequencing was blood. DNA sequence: TGCAGCGCGTCGTGGGGGGGTGGAGTGAATGAGCAGTACTTC. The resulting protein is CSASWGGGVNEQYF.